The rows below give T cell receptor beta chains drawn from one sample of a study of T cells in Graves' hyperthyroidism and ophthalmopathy. TCRdb reprocessed the multiplex PCR reads via MiXCR and lists one record per CDR3 protein. The table shows under 400,000 distinct CDR3 sequences, with about 18% occurring only once. Sequencing was performed on blood. These receptors all come from a woman aged 45-65 years with Graves' hyperthyroidism. Both conserved end residues are part of each CDR3. A D gene is named only where the DNA matches it firmly. Where a row states a size, it is once, few, many or the class of an expanded clone; other rows omit it.

CDR3 DNA: TGTGCCAGCGGCTACTCCTACACCGGGGAGCTGTTTTTT; CDR3 protein: CASGYSYTGELFF; clone size: few; J gene: TRBJ2-2; CDR3 length: 13; D gene: .; V gene: TRBV27
CDR3 DNA: TGTGCCAGTAGCCCGACAGACGCTAACTATGGCTACACCTTC; CDR3 protein: CASSPTDANYGYTF; clone size: few; J gene: TRBJ1-2; CDR3 length: 14; D gene: .; V gene: TRBV19
CDR3 DNA: TGCGCCAGCAGCTTGGTCGGACAGGGGGCCTACGAGCAGTACTTC; CDR3 protein: CASSLVGQGAYEQYF; clone size: .; J gene: TRBJ2-7; CDR3 length: 15; D gene: TRBD1; V gene: TRBV5-1
CDR3 DNA: TGCGCCAGCAGCTTGGTAGCCAGAGGCACCGGGGAGCTGTTTTTT; CDR3 protein: CASSLVARGTGELFF; clone size: few; J gene: TRBJ2-2; CDR3 length: 15; D gene: .; V gene: TRBV5-1
CDR3 DNA: TGTGCCAGCAGCCAAGAAAAGTTCAAATACAGTGAAAAACTGTTTTTT; CDR3 protein: CASSQEKFKYSEKLFF; clone size: many; J gene: TRBJ1-4; CDR3 length: 16; D gene: .; V gene: TRBV3-1
CDR3 DNA: TGTGCCAGCACCCACCCGAACACCGGGGAGCTGTTTTTT; CDR3 protein: CASTHPNTGELFF; clone size: .; J gene: TRBJ2-2; CDR3 length: 13; D gene: .; V gene: TRBV28
CDR3 DNA: TGCGCCAGCAGCTTGGAAGGACAGGCTTGGGATGGCTACACCTTC; CDR3 protein: CASSLEGQAWDGYTF; clone size: .; J gene: TRBJ1-2; CDR3 length: 15; D gene: TRBD1; V gene: TRBV5-1
CDR3 DNA: TGTGCCAGCCGCACGACAGGATCCAATTCACCCCTCCACTTT; CDR3 protein: CASRTTGSNSPLHF; clone size: .; J gene: TRBJ1-6; CDR3 length: 14; D gene: .; V gene: TRBV6-1
CDR3 DNA: TGTGCCAGCAGCTTAGCGGGTGAGACAGATACGCAGTATTTT; CDR3 protein: CASSLAGETDTQYF; clone size: few; J gene: TRBJ2-3; CDR3 length: 14; D gene: .; V gene: TRBV7-9
CDR3 DNA: TGCAGTGCTACCGGACTAGCGGTCCACGAGCAGTACTTC; CDR3 protein: CSATGLAVHEQYF; clone size: few; J gene: TRBJ2-7; CDR3 length: 13; D gene: TRBD2; V gene: TRBV20-1
CDR3 DNA: TGTGCCAGCAGCTTAGTGGGCAGGGGGAGCCAAGAGACCCAGTACTTC; CDR3 protein: CASSLVGRGSQETQYF; clone size: few; J gene: TRBJ2-5; CDR3 length: 16; D gene: TRBD1; V gene: TRBV7-8
CDR3 DNA: TGTGCCAGTAGCACGGGAAGGGGACGCACAGTCGAGAACATTCAGTACTTC; CDR3 protein: CASSTGRGRTVENIQYF; clone size: few; J gene: TRBJ2-4; CDR3 length: 17; D gene: .; V gene: TRBV19
CDR3 DNA: TGTGCCACCAGCAGAGACTCCCAGCTTCCCCTCCACTTT; CDR3 protein: CATSRDSQLPLHF; clone size: .; J gene: TRBJ1-6; CDR3 length: 13; D gene: .; V gene: TRBV15
CDR3 DNA: TGTGCCAGCAGCCGGTATAGCGGGAGAGGGGAGACCCAGTACTTC; CDR3 protein: CASSRYSGRGETQYF; clone size: many; J gene: TRBJ2-5; CDR3 length: 15; D gene: TRBD2; V gene: TRBV3-1
CDR3 DNA: TGTGCCAGCAGCGCCGGGCAGAACACTGAAGCTTTCTTT; CDR3 protein: CASSAGQNTEAFF; clone size: .; J gene: TRBJ1-1; CDR3 length: 13; D gene: .; V gene: TRBV7-9
CDR3 DNA: TGTGCCAGCAGCTTACAGGGCTCACCCCTCCACTTT; CDR3 protein: CASSLQGSPLHF; clone size: many; J gene: TRBJ1-6; CDR3 length: 12; D gene: .; V gene: TRBV3-1
CDR3 DNA: TGCAGTGCTAGGGGACTAGCGGGAGGGCCTGGGGATACGCAGTATTTT; CDR3 protein: CSARGLAGGPGDTQYF; clone size: few; J gene: TRBJ2-3; CDR3 length: 16; D gene: TRBD2; V gene: TRBV20-1
CDR3 DNA: TGTGCCAGCGAAGGACAGATGGAAACCCTCCACTTT; CDR3 protein: CASEGQMETLHF; clone size: few; J gene: TRBJ1-6; CDR3 length: 12; D gene: .; V gene: TRBV6-1
CDR3 DNA: TGTGCCTGCTATGGACACGACACTGAAGCTTTCTTT; CDR3 protein: CACYGHDTEAFF; clone size: many; J gene: TRBJ1-1; CDR3 length: 12; D gene: .; V gene: TRBV30
CDR3 DNA: TGTGCCAGCAGCCAAGGCAGGGGGGGTTCCAAAAACATTCAGTACTTC; CDR3 protein: CASSQGRGGSKNIQYF; clone size: .; J gene: TRBJ2-4; CDR3 length: 16; D gene: .; V gene: TRBV14
CDR3 DNA: TGTGCCTGGAGTGCCCAAGTTCCCGGGGAGCTGTTTTTT; CDR3 protein: CAWSAQVPGELFF; clone size: many; J gene: TRBJ2-2; CDR3 length: 13; D gene: .; V gene: TRBV30
CDR3 DNA: TGTGCCAGCAGCCAAGGACAGTCCTACGGGGCCAACGTCCTGACTTTC; CDR3 protein: CASSQGQSYGANVLTF; clone size: many; J gene: TRBJ2-6; CDR3 length: 16; D gene: .; V gene: TRBV3-1
CDR3 DNA: TGTGCTAGTGGGAAAGCTGACTTAGGAGAGTACAATGAGCAGTTCTTC; CDR3 protein: CASGKADLGEYNEQFF; clone size: .; J gene: TRBJ2-1; CDR3 length: 16; D gene: .; V gene: TRBV12-5
CDR3 DNA: TGTGCCAGCAGCTTAGAGGGGGGACGTTACAATGAGCAGTTCTTC; CDR3 protein: CASSLEGGRYNEQFF; clone size: few; J gene: TRBJ2-1; CDR3 length: 15; D gene: .; V gene: TRBV7-9